The next 17 T cell receptor beta chains were all read from a single sample in a study of OX40 agonist ivuxolimab in advanced cancers. Generated by immunoSEQ multiplex PCR, the TCRdb table keeps only in-frame clones and is missing some. The sample shows about 82,000 clones, roughly 85% of them seen only once. This specimen was CD4+ or CD8+ T cells sorted from blood, taken in a trial of the OX40 agonist ivuxolimab. These receptors were taken from an adult with an advanced solid tumor such as melanoma, head and neck, liver or kidney cancer.

The V call is TRBV11-2, the J call TRBJ1-1; D remains unclear. The CDR3 has 14 amino acids. Deletions cut 5 bases from V and 3 bases from J, with 13 bases between. Per germline, CDR1 SGHAT and CDR2 FQNNGV. CDR3 in amino acids: CASSPFAEHTEAFF. The CDR3 coding sequence is TGTGCCAGCAGCCCGTTCGCGGAACACACTGAAGCTTTCTTT.

The V gene is TRBV9, the J gene TRBJ2-5; D is perhaps TRBD1 or TRBD2 (6 bases each). The CDR3 is made up of 18 amino acids. With 0 bases removed from V and 4 bases from J, the gap between germline ends came to 22 bases. CDR1 is SGDLS, CDR2 YYNGEE, per germline. The CDR3 loop reads CASSVAWGATSVGETQYF. CDR3 nucleotide sequence: TGTGCCAGCAGCGTAGCTTGGGGGGCGACTTCGGTTGGAGAGACCCAGTACTTC.

This sequence joins TRBV19 and TRBJ2-1; no reliable D call. V shed 1 base and J shed 7 bases, with 2 bases lying between them. CDR1 and CDR2 from the germline V gene are LNHDA and SQIVND (reference sequence). The CDR3 has 11 amino acids. The CDR3 nucleotides read TGTGCCAGTAGTATAGGGAATGAGCAGTTCTTC. Its translation is CASSIGNEQFF.

The chain is built from TRBV7-2 and TRBJ2-5; D not certain. V lost 5 bases and J lost 3, with 10 bases in between. The CDR3 is made up of 13 amino acids. Germline-derived CDR1 and CDR2 are SGHTA and FQGNSA. CDR3 sequence: CASSPRREETQYF. The CDR3 nucleotides read TGTGCCAGCAGCCCACGCAGAGAAGAGACCCAGTACTTC.

The chain uses TRBV18 and TRBJ2-2; 8 nucleotides line up with TRBD1. The germline V gene has CDR1 KGHSH and CDR2 LQKENI. The CDR3 has 17 amino acids. V dropped 4 bases and J dropped 3; count of bases not matched to a gene: 10. Here the CDR3 DNA reads TGTGCCAGCTCACGACCAGGACAGGGTGTTTACACCGGGGAGCTGTTTTTT. Its protein product is CASSRPGQGVYTGELFF.

The chain is built from TRBV20-1 and TRBJ2-5, with D unclear. The CDR3 is 11 amino acids. In germline, CDR1 is DFQATT, CDR2 SNEGSKA (reference sequence). CDR3 loop: CSPKNQETQYF. In nucleotides, the CDR3 is TGCAGCCCTAAAAACCAAGAGACCCAGTACTTC.

V gene TRBV5-8 combines with J gene TRBJ2-5; no firm D call. The length of the CDR3 is 14 residues. Looked up from germline, CDR1 is SGHTS and CDR2 is YDEGEE. Trimming took off 2 bases at V and 5 bases at J, with 13 bases between the two ends. Here the CDR3 reads CASSFFTRGETQYF. The DNA for the CDR3 is TGTGCCAGCAGCTTCTTTACGCGTGGGGAGACCCAGTACTTC.

The chain couples TRBV19 to TRBJ1-5; weak D call: TRBD1 (5 bases). The V end lost 6 bases, the J end lost 3 bases, and 12 bases lay between the germline ends. CDR1 is LNHDA, CDR2 SQIVND, per germline (reference sequence). The CDR3 contains 14 residues. The CDR3 loop is CASSGGGNNQPQHF. CDR3 DNA sequence: TGTGCCAGTAGCGGGGGGGGGAACAATCAGCCCCAGCATTTT.

This chain connects TRBV7-2 to TRBJ1-5; D remains unclear. The CDR3 extends over 15 amino acids. Germline V gives CDR1 SGHTA, CDR2 FQGNSA. V was shortened by 6 bases and J by 3 bases, with 15 bases between the two germline ends. The CDR3 loop is CASSSYWGTNQPQHF. The CDR3, as DNA: TGTGCCAGCAGTTCGTACTGGGGAACCAATCAGCCCCAGCATTTT. The full variable domain, rest sourced from reference TRBV7-2 and TRBJ1-5, is GAGVSQSPSNKVTEKGKDVELRCDPISGHTALYWYRQSLGQGLEFLIYFQGNSAPDKSGLPSDRFSAERTGGSVSTLTIQRTQQEDSAVYLCASSSYWGTNQPQHFGDGTRLSIL.

The chain carries TRBV18 and TRBJ2-7; TRBD1 is a possible D gene (6 bases). Germline V CDR1 and CDR2: KGHSH, LQKENI. Between the trimmed V and J ends, which lost 3 bases and 9 bases, there was a span of 21 bases. This CDR3 spans 15 amino acids. The CDR3 spells CASSPRGTPGVVQYF. The CDR3, as DNA: TGTGCCAGCTCACCTAGGGGGACACCAGGTGTAGTGCAGTACTTC.

This clone was counted a few times. J is TRBJ1-1 and V is TRBV2, with D tentatively TRBD1 (6 bases). The CDR3 sequence is 13 residues long. Trimming removed 3 bases from V and 5 bases from J, with 10 bases in between. In germline, CDR1 is SNHLY, CDR2 FYNNEI. CDR3: CASSDQGRTEAFF. CDR3 coding DNA: TGTGCCAGCAGTGACCAGGGGAGAACTGAAGCTTTCTTT.

This clone was picked up one time. The chain employs TRBV6-6 and TRBJ1-3; maybe TRBD1 (5 bases). V was trimmed by 10 bases and J by 0 bases, leaving 10 bases between them. Germline V gene lookup returns CDR1 MNHNY and CDR2 SVGAGI (reference sequence). The CDR3 totals 13 residues. The CDR3 coding sequence is TGTGCCATTGCAGGGACCTCTGGAAACACCATATATTTT. This codes for CAIAGTSGNTIYF.

J is TRBJ2-3 and V is TRBV7-3, with unresolved D. V lost 2 bases and J 2 bases, leaving 8 bases between the germline ends. Germline V gene data show CDR1 as SGHTA and CDR2 as FQGTGA. The CDR3 extends over 14 amino acids. The CDR3 protein is CASSLSAPTDTQYF. CDR3 coding DNA: TGTGCCAGCAGCTTATCTGCCCCCACAGATACGCAGTATTTT.

The chain is built from TRBV5-8 and TRBJ2-3; TRBD2 aligns across 7 bases. This CDR3 region has 14 residues. CDR1 SGHTS and CDR2 YDEGEE come from the germline V gene. Unmatched junction bases numbered 5, after V lost 3 bases and J lost 4 bases. The CDR3 DNA is TGTGCCAGCAGCTCGGGGGGTCCTGCAGATACGCAGTATTTT. It yields the protein CASSSGGPADTQYF.

The CDR3: CASAGNSYEQYF. The DNA for the CDR3 is TGTGCCAGCGCAGGGAACTCCTACGAGCAGTACTTC. This chain joins TRBV14 and TRBJ2-7; D perhaps matches TRBD1 (5 bases). From germline, CDR1 is SGHDN and CDR2 FVKESK. V lost 8 bases and J 0 bases, leaving 8 bases between the germline ends. The CDR3 contains 12 residues.

V and J are TRBV30 and TRBJ1-4; D gene ambiguous. The germline gives CDR1 GTSNPN, CDR2 SVGIG (reference sequence). Trimming cost V 3 bases and J 8 bases, with 19 bases left between them. The CDR3 is 15 residues long. CDR3 protein: CAWSDPAGRGEKLFF. CDR3 sequence (DNA): TGTGCCTGGAGCGACCCGGCCGGGAGAGGCGAAAAACTGTTTTTT.

V gene TRBV5-1 combines with J gene TRBJ2-2, with 9 positions matching TRBD2. This CDR3 has 15 residues. After removal of 1 base from V and 3 bases from J, the junction contained 1 base not matched to a gene. From germline, CDR1 is SGHRS and CDR2 YFSETQ. CDR3 nucleotides: TGCGCCAGCAGCTTGAGCGGGGGGCACACCGGGGAGCTGTTTTTT. It yields the protein CASSLSGGHTGELFF. Drawing the rest from reference TRBV5-1 and TRBJ2-2, the complete variable domain is KAGVTQTPRYLIKTRGQQVTLSCSPISGHRSVSWYQQTPGQGLQFLFEYFSETQRNKGNFPGRFSGRQFSNSRSEMNVSTLELGDSALYLCASSLSGGHTGELFFGEGSRLTVL.